The rows below give T cell receptor beta chains drawn from one sample of a study of CD8+ T cells in alopecia areata. TCRdb's table, derived via immunoSEQ multiplex PCR, lists solely in-frame clones and lacks some. Of about 180,000 clones detected, roughly 60% appear once; the ten largest clones hold around 1.6%. The sequencing used CD4+ T cells sorted from blood, collected at week 0. All receptors derive from a human donor with alopecia areata. CDR3s include the opening cysteine and the closing phenylalanine or tryptophan. A D gene is named only where the DNA matches it firmly. Rows may omit the clone size; those that give it use once, few, many or a size class.

D,size,V,J,DNA,CDR3
.,.,TRBV29-1,TRBJ1-1,TGCAGCGTTCGGGGGATGAACACTGAAGCTTTCTTT,CSVRGMNTEAFF
.,few,TRBV6-5,TRBJ1-1,TGTGCCAGCAGTTACCGACGGGCCATGAACACTGAAGCTTTCTTT,CASSYRRAMNTEAFF
.,few,TRBV7-2,TRBJ2-3,TGTGCCAGCAGCTCTCAGGGTGCAGATACGCAGTATTTT,CASSSQGADTQYF
.,.,TRBV29-1,TRBJ1-1,TGCAGCGTTGAGGCGGGGGTGAACACTGAAGCTTTCTTT,CSVEAGVNTEAFF
.,once,TRBV5-1,TRBJ2-7,TGCGCCAGCAGCGATGCCGAACTATTCTCCTACGAGCAGTACTTC,CASSDAELFSYEQYF
TRBD1,.,TRBV5-1,TRBJ2-7,TGCGCCAGCAGCTTAGGGACAGCACCATACGAGCAGTACTTC,CASSLGTAPYEQYF
.,few,TRBV10-2,TRBJ1-5,TGCGCCAGCAGTGAGTCGGTTTACAGGAGTCCCAATCAGCCCCAGCATTTT,CASSESVYRSPNQPQHF
.,.,TRBV5-1,TRBJ1-4,TGCGCCAGCAGCGGACGGACGGGGAATAATGAAAAACTGTTTTTT,CASSGRTGNNEKLFF
.,few,TRBV5-6,TRBJ1-6,TGTGCCAGCAGCTTGACAGCAAGTTCACCCCTCCACTTT,CASSLTASSPLHF
.,few,TRBV5-1,TRBJ1-1,TGCGCCAGCTCGCTCATGATGAACACTGAAGCTTTCTTT,CASSLMMNTEAFF
TRBD2,.,TRBV7-9,TRBJ2-3,TGTGCCAGCAGTCCGGGGGGGCCCCGAACAGATACGCAGTATTTT,CASSPGGPRTDTQYF
TRBD1,.,TRBV25-1,TRBJ1-6,TGTGCCAGCAGCGGAAATGACAGGGGCGACGAACCCCTCCACTTT,CASSGNDRGDEPLHF
.,few,TRBV28,TRBJ2-5,TGTGCCAGCAGTTTAACCCAGCAGACCCAGTACTTC,CASSLTQQTQYF
TRBD1,.,TRBV29-1,TRBJ1-1,TGCAGCGCGGCAGACGGGACAGCGAACACTGAAGCTTTCTTT,CSAADGTANTEAFF
.,.,TRBV2,TRBJ2-7,TGTGCCAGCTTGCTTGAATACTACGAGCAGTACTTC,CASLLEYYEQYF
TRBD1,.,TRBV29-1,TRBJ1-2,TGCAGCGTTGACTCTAGCAGGGGGCATGGCTACACCTTC,CSVDSSRGHGYTF
.,once,TRBV29-1,TRBJ1-5,TGCAGCGTTAAGTTGAATAGCAATCAGCCCCAGCATTTT,CSVKLNSNQPQHF
.,few,TRBV4-1,TRBJ2-3,TGCGCCAGCAGCCAAGAGGTAGATACGCAGTATTTT,CASSQEVDTQYF
.,.,TRBV5-1,TRBJ2-4,TGCGCCAGCAGCTTGGGCAGGGGGGAAAACATTCAGTACTTC,CASSLGRGENIQYF
.,few,TRBV6-5,TRBJ2-7,TGTGCCAGCGGGCGGGCAGGCTCCTACGAGCAGTACTTC,CASGRAGSYEQYF
.,.,TRBV11-2,TRBJ2-4,TGTGCCAGCAGCTTAAATGGGGCGAACATTCAGTACTTC,CASSLNGANIQYF
.,once,TRBV2,TRBJ1-6,TGTGCCAGCAAGAGGGAAACTGGTTCACCCCTCCACTTT,CASKRETGSPLHF
TRBD2,.,TRBV30,TRBJ2-1,TGTGCCTGGGGACTAGCGGGGGGCAGAGTCCACAATGAGCAGTTCTTC,CAWGLAGGRVHNEQFF
TRBD1,.,TRBV19,TRBJ1-2,TGTGCCAGTAGTACCGGGACAGGGAGATACTATGGCTACACCTTC,CASSTGTGRYYGYTF
.,.,TRBV4-2,TRBJ2-5,TGTGCCAGCAGCCAAGCCCCGACCCCACCAGAGACCCAGTACTTC,CASSQAPTPPETQYF
.,few,TRBV29-1,TRBJ2-2,TGCAGCGCCCAGGGGACCGGGGAGCTGTTTTTT,CSAQGTGELFF
TRBD2,.,TRBV2,TRBJ2-3,TGTGCCAGCAGGGACAGCGGGGGTCCTAGCACAGATACGCAGTATTTT,CASRDSGGPSTDTQYF
.,.,TRBV29-1,TRBJ2-2,TGCAGCGTGATTTGGTCCTTGAACACCGGGGAGCTGTTTTTT,CSVIWSLNTGELFF
TRBD1,.,TRBV29-1,TRBJ2-4,TGCAGCGTCAAGGGACAGGGTTCTATTCAGTACTTC,CSVKGQGSIQYF
.,.,TRBV7-8,TRBJ1-1,TGTGCCAGCAGCTTAGGGACGGCGAACACTGAAGCTTTCTTT,CASSLGTANTEAFF
TRBD1,.,TRBV30,TRBJ1-1,TGTGCCTGGAAAATGGGACAGGGGCGAACTGAAGCTTTCTTT,CAWKMGQGRTEAFF
TRBD1,.,TRBV6-6,TRBJ2-7,TGTGCCAGCAGTTACCGGGACAGGGGCTACGAGCAGTACTTC,CASSYRDRGYEQYF
.,few,TRBV20-1,TRBJ1-1,TGCAGTGCCGTGGGGAGTATAGAGGCTTTCTTT,CSAVGSIEAFF
.,few,TRBV7-2,TRBJ1-6,TGTGCCAGCCTTCAATCCGACGTTGGGTCACCCCTCCACTTT,CASLQSDVGSPLHF
.,few,TRBV10-3,TRBJ1-1,TGTGCCATCAGTGAGTTTCAGGCGAACACTGAAGCTTTCTTT,CAISEFQANTEAFF
TRBD1,.,TRBV7-2,TRBJ2-3,TGTGCCAGCAGCCGACGACGGGGGTGGGACAGGGGTTCAGATACGCAGTATTTT,CASSRRRGWDRGSDTQYF
TRBD1,.,TRBV30,TRBJ2-2,TGTGCCTGGACCCTCGAGGCAGGGGGCTTCACCGGGGAGCTGTTTTTT,CAWTLEAGGFTGELFF
TRBD1,.,TRBV7-9,TRBJ2-5,TGTGCCAGCAGCACAAAACTAGGGACAGTAGAGACCCAGTACTTC,CASSTKLGTVETQYF
.,.,TRBV20-1,TRBJ1-5,TGCAGCTATCAGCCCCAGCATTTT,CSYQPQHF
.,.,TRBV18,TRBJ2-3,TGTGCCAGCTCACCCCCGTCTGGGGATACGCAGTATTTT,CASSPPSGDTQYF
TRBD1,.,TRBV27,TRBJ1-6,TGTGCCAGCAGTTTATCTAAGGGGGCTGTTAATTCACCCCTCCACTTT,CASSLSKGAVNSPLHF
TRBD1,.,TRBV7-2,TRBJ1-2,TGTGCCAGCAGGATTGGGACAGGGGATCGGGATGGCTACACCTTC,CASRIGTGDRDGYTF
TRBD1,few,TRBV5-1,TRBJ2-6,TGCGCCAGCAGCCCAGCAAGACAGGGAGAATCCTCTGGGGCCAACGTCCTGACTTTC,CASSPARQGESSGANVLTF
.,.,TRBV4-1,TRBJ2-3,TGCGCCAGCCGCCGGGGGCGCACAGATACGCAGTATTTT,CASRRGRTDTQYF